This T cell receptor beta chain was found in a study of T cells in Graves' hyperthyroidism and ophthalmopathy. Study conclusions and caveats: Ophthalmopathy was distinguished from stable hyperthyroidism by 13 V-J signatures.

RNA transcripts were the template for amplifying TCR beta CDR3 regions. The HTBI set primed first-round TCR CDR3 RT-PCR. From the multiplex PCR reads, TCRdb called clonotypes with MiXCR, one entry per CDR3 protein. The table includes hundreds of thousands of distinct CDR3 sequences, over 15% detected once. This CDR3 has 13 residues. Germline V gene data show CDR1 as GTSNPN and CDR2 as SVGIG (reference sequence). V gave up 4 bases and J gave up 2 bases, with 8 bases separating them. This clonotype was recorded many times. Its antigen is not known. Exclusion of a patient resulted from uncontrolled infection, other autoimmune disease, pregnancy or lactation.

The chain couples TRBV30 to TRBJ1-4, with D possibly matching TRBD1 (6 bases). Sample: blood. This TCR came from a woman between 50 and 59 years old with Graves' hyperthyroidism that later progressed to Graves' ophthalmopathy. CDR3 region: CAWTQGTNEKLFF. CDR3 in DNA: TGTGCCTGGACCCAGGGGACTAATGAAAAACTGTTTTTT.